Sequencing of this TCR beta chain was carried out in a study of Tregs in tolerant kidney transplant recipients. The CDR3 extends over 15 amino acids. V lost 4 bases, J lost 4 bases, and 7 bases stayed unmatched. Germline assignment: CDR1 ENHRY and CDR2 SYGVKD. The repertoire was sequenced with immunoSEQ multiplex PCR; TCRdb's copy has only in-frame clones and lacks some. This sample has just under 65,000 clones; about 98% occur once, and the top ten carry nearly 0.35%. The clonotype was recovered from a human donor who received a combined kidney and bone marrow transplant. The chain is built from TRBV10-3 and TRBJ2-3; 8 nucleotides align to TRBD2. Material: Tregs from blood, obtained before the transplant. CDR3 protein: CAISVGTRGSDTQYF. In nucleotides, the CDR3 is TGTGCCATCAGTGTCGGGACTAGAGGGTCAGATACGCAGTATTTT.